A single sample gave rise to the 24 T cell receptor beta chains below, sequenced in a study of blood T cell repertoires in COVID-19. The repertoire was sequenced with immunoSEQ multiplex PCR; TCRdb's copy has only in-frame clones and lacks some. The sample contains about 73,000 clones, over 80% of which appear only once. Sequenced: peripheral blood. Receptors originate from an elderly man with active or convalescent COVID-19.

The count of this clone is one. The chain recombines TRBV5-4 with TRBJ2-2; 9 bases line up with TRBD2. The CDR3 has 14 amino acids. Germline V gene lookup returns CDR1 SGHNT and CDR2 YYREEE (reference sequence). V was pared by 2 bases and J by 9 bases, with 5 bases of the junction left unmatched. DNA for the CDR3: TGTGCCAGCAGCTTTGCGGGAGGGCCTCGGGAGCTGTTTTTT. Its protein is CASSFAGGPRELFF. Together with reference TRBV5-4 and TRBJ2-2, the CDR3 gives the full variable domain: ETGVTQSPTHLIKTRGQQVTLRCSSQSGHNTVSWYQQALGQGPQFIFQYYREEENGRGNFPPRFSGLQFPNYSSELNVNALELDDSALYLCASSFAGGPRELFFGEGSRLTVL.

This clone was detected only a few times. The chain uses TRBV29-1 and TRBJ1-1; D remains unclear. Germline CDR1 reads SQVTM; CDR2 reads ANQGSEA. This CDR3 is built from 12 residues. The V gene lost 7 bases and the J gene lost 3 bases, with 12 bases spanning the gap. Written as DNA, the CDR3 is TGCAGCGCCGCCGGGTCCGACACTGAAGCTTTCTTT. Translation: CSAAGSDTEAFF. The whole variable domain, filled in from reference TRBV29-1 and TRBJ1-1, reads SAVISQKPSRDICQRGTSLTIQCQVDSQVTMMFWYRQQPGQSLTLIATANQGSEATYESGFVIDKFPISRPNLTFSTLTVSNMSPEDSSIYLCSAAGSDTEAFFGQGTRLTVV.

This rearrangement joins TRBV4-1 to TRBJ2-3; 7 bases are a match to TRBD2. V was pared by 1 base and J by 1 base, with 5 bases of the junction left unmatched. The CDR3 loop spans 16 amino acids. Germline V lookup: CDR1 MGHRA, CDR2 YSYEKL. The CDR3 protein is CASSQVRTSGTDTQYF. Written as DNA, the CDR3 is TGCGCCAGCAGCCAAGTTCGTACTAGCGGCACAGATACGCAGTATTTT.

A remark on this clone: A junction boundary mismatches the germline segment, possibly from a read error. V gene TRBV5-1 combines with J gene TRBJ2-5, with a tentative D call TRBD1 (5 bases). The CDR3 loop spans 15 amino acids. CDR1 SGHRS and CDR2 YFSETQ come from the germline V gene. CDR3 nucleotides: TGCGCCAGCAGCTCGAGATCAGGGATGAAAGAGGCCCAGTACTTC. Protein: CASSSRSGMKEAQYF.

The CDR3: CASSPGQQRYEQYF. CDR3 coding DNA: TGTGCCAGCAGCCCGGGACAGCAACGCTACGAGCAGTACTTC. The chain links TRBV6-2 or TRBV6-3 to TRBJ2-7, with 7 bases fitting TRBD1. Germline values: CDR1 MNHEY, CDR2 SVGEGT. The CDR3 consists of 14 residues. V lost 6 bases to trimming and J lost 3 bases; unmatched junction nucleotides: 8.

This chain joins TRBV5-1 and TRBJ1-5, with unresolved D. Germline V gives CDR1 SGHRS, CDR2 YFSETQ. Between the trimmed V and J ends, which lost 0 bases and 9 bases, there was a span of 13 bases. The CDR3 is 14 residues long. In nucleotides, the CDR3 is TGCGCCAGCAGCTTGGGGACTGGTTTGTGGCCCCAGCATTTT. Residues: CASSLGTGLWPQHF.

This clone was seen a few times. The gene calls are TRBV7-8 and TRBJ2-1; D might be TRBD1 (5 bases). Germline V gene lookup returns CDR1 SGHVS and CDR2 FQNEAQ. Trimming left V 5 bases short and J 0 bases short, with 14 bases between. The CDR3 consists of 16 residues. The CDR3, as DNA: TGTGCCAGCAGCGACCGACAGAGGTTCTCCTACAATGAGCAGTTCTTC. Its translation is CASSDRQRFSYNEQFF.

The chain uses TRBV5-8 and TRBJ2-3, with TRBD2 identical over 7 bases. The junction had 6 bases not matched to a gene; V was cut back by 2 bases and J by 3 bases. Per the germline V gene, CDR1 is SGHTS and CDR2 is YDEGEE. The CDR3 runs 15 residues. In DNA form, the CDR3 reads TGTGCCAGCAGCTTTACGCGGGAGAGGACAGATACGCAGTATTTT. As protein: CASSFTRERTDTQYF.

For this clone: The junction departs from germline at one end; a sequencing error may be responsible. The chain employs TRBV7-9 and TRBJ2-6; D perhaps matches TRBD2 (5 bases). The CDR3 loop spans 16 amino acids. Germline V CDR1 and CDR2: SEHNR, FQNEAQ (reference sequence). The DNA for the CDR3 is TGTGCCAGCAGCGTAGCGTTCCGTTCTGGGGCCAACGTCCTGACTTTC. This encodes CASSVAFRSGANVLTF.

This clone has more than one count but fewer than ten. V is TRBV11-2 and J is TRBJ2-1, with 13 bases matching TRBD2. Germline trimming cut 4 bases from V and 6 bases from J; bases unmatched to any gene: 9. The germline V gene encodes CDR1 SGHAT and CDR2 FQNNGV. The CDR3 extends over 17 amino acids. The CDR3 DNA sequence: TGTGCCAGCAGCTGGGGAAGACTAGCGGGGGGTTTCAATGAGCAGTTCTTC. Translating it yields CASSWGRLAGGFNEQFF.

The chain couples TRBV10-3 to TRBJ2-7; D might be TRBD1 (7 bases). The CDR3 covers 12 residues. V was trimmed by 10 bases and J by 1 base, leaving 11 bases between them. From germline, CDR1 is ENHRY and CDR2 SYGVKD. In DNA, the CDR3 is TGTGCCACGGGGGACAGTTCCTACGAGCAGTACTTC. This gives the protein CATGDSSYEQYF.

The chain carries TRBV11-2 and TRBJ1-5, with D maybe TRBD1 (6 bases). Germline-derived CDR1 and CDR2 are SGHAT and FQNNGV. V dropped 1 base and J dropped 2 bases, with 9 bases sitting between them. The CDR3 has 15 residues. This chain's CDR3 is CASSLAAGGNQPQHF. The DNA of the CDR3 is TGTGCCAGCAGCTTAGCCGCAGGGGGCAATCAGCCCCAGCATTTT.

The chain uses TRBV4-1 and TRBJ2-7; D possibly corresponds to TRBD2 (6 bases). The CDR3 runs to 16 residues. Germline V gene data show CDR1 as MGHRA and CDR2 as YSYEKL. The V end was cut by 3 bases, the J end by 0 bases, with 15 bases between. CDR3 sequence reads: CASSHPRDGSSYEQYF. DNA of the CDR3: TGCGCCAGCAGCCATCCCAGGGACGGGAGCTCCTACGAGCAGTACTTC.

The chain is built from TRBV4-3 and TRBJ2-2, with D unresolved. V lost 2 bases and J 5 bases, leaving 9 bases between the germline ends. The germline V gene has CDR1 LGHNA and CDR2 YSLEER. The CDR3 is 14 residues long. The CDR3 protein is CASSQKLRTGELFF. The CDR3 nucleotides read TGCGCCAGCAGCCAAAAGCTAAGAACCGGGGAGCTGTTTTTT.

This chain connects TRBV6-2 or TRBV6-3 to TRBJ2-5, with 7 positions matching TRBD2. After removal of 4 bases from V and 5 bases from J, the junction contained 7 bases not matched to a gene. Germline V lookup: CDR1 MNHEY, CDR2 SVGEGT. This CDR3 spans 14 amino acids. The CDR3 nucleotides read TGTGCCAGCAGTTCAACTAGCGAAGTGGAGACCCAGTACTTC. As protein: CASSSTSEVETQYF.

The rearrangement links TRBV5-1 to TRBJ1-1; TRBD1 might be the D (6 bases). CDR3 length: 15 residues. Per germline, CDR1 SGHRS and CDR2 YFSETQ. Trimming left V 4 bases short and J 1 base short, with 14 bases between. The CDR3 sequence is CASSQGHSTNTEAFF. CDR3 in DNA: TGCGCCAGCAGCCAGGGACACTCTACGAACACTGAAGCTTTCTTT.

The chain's CDR3 is CASSWDAGSTYGYTF. The CDR3 nucleotides are TGTGCCAGCTCTTGGGATGCAGGGTCGACTTATGGCTACACCTTC. J is TRBJ1-2 and V is TRBV19; a possible D gene is TRBD1 (5 bases). This CDR3 region has 15 residues. Per the germline V gene, CDR1 is LNHDA and CDR2 is SQIVND (reference sequence). Trimming stripped 9 bases from V and 5 bases from J, with 22 bases between.

V usage is TRBV2 and J usage is TRBJ2-7, with 7 bases fitting TRBD1. The CDR3 extends over 12 amino acids. V lost 2 bases and J lost 12; bases outside the gene matches: 7. Germline loops: CDR1 SNHLY, CDR2 FYNNEI. CDR3 in DNA: TGTGCCAGCAGTGAACGCCGACAGGGCCGGTACTTC. It is translated as CASSERRQGRYF.

The gene calls are TRBV7-9 and TRBJ2-7; 8 bases line up with TRBD2. Looked up from germline, CDR1 is SEHNR and CDR2 is FQNEAQ (reference sequence). J was trimmed by 0 bases and V by 3 bases; bases with no gene match: 4. CDR3 length: 15 residues. CDR3 in DNA: TGTGCCAGCAGCTTTACGCTAGCGGGCTCCTACGAGCAGTACTTC. Residues: CASSFTLAGSYEQYF. The variable domain in full, completed from reference TRBV7-9 and TRBJ2-7, reads DTGVSQNPRHKITKRGQNVTFRCDPISEHNRLYWYRQTLGQGPEFLTYFQNEAQLEKSRLLSDRFSAERPKGSFSTLEIQRTEQGDSAMYLCASSFTLAGSYEQYFGPGTRLTVT.

CDR3 region: CASSRDYNTEAFF. The CDR3 nucleotides read TGTGCCAGCAGCCGAGATTACAACACTGAAGCTTTCTTT. The chain combines TRBV11-3 with TRBJ1-1, with D uncertain. The CDR3 totals 13 residues. CDR1 is SGHNT and CDR2 is YENEEA in the germline V gene. Trimming took 5 bases from V and 2 from J, leaving 9 bases between them.

The rearrangement links TRBV5-4 to TRBJ1-4; 11 bases align to TRBD1. This CDR3 comprises 15 residues. The trim removed 4 bases at V and 8 bases at J, leaving 7 bases unmatched. CDR1 is SGHNT and CDR2 is YYREEE in the germline V gene (reference sequence). CDR3 DNA sequence: TGTGCCAGCAGCACGGGACAGGGGGTAAAGGAAAAACTGTTTTTT. Protein product: CASSTGQGVKEKLFF.

This clone was seen a single time. V gene TRBV6-4 combines with J gene TRBJ2-2, with a possible D match to TRBD1 (5 bases). The V gene lost 6 bases and the J gene lost 4 bases, with 9 bases spanning the gap. There are 13 residues in the CDR3. The germline CDR1 and CDR2 sequences are MRHNA and SNTAGT. The CDR3 DNA sequence: TGTGCCAGCAGATCTCAGGGCACCGGGGAGCTGTTTTTT. This translates into CASRSQGTGELFF.

V is TRBV5-1 and J is TRBJ2-1, with D possibly matching TRBD1 (6 bases). V lost 0 bases to trimming and J lost 5 bases, with 12 bases between them. Germline V gene sequence: CDR1 SGHRS, CDR2 YFSETQ. This CDR3 is 15 amino acids long. CDR3 residues: CASSLAGDINNEQFF. CDR3 in DNA: TGCGCCAGCAGCTTGGCCGGGGACATCAACAATGAGCAGTTCTTC.

This clone was picked up a small number of times. Written as DNA, the CDR3 is TGTGCCAGCAGCTTGGCGGGACAGGGGTCGGAAGTTGGCTACACCTTC. This gives the protein CASSLAGQGSEVGYTF. The genes are TRBV5-6 and TRBJ1-2; 10 nucleotides agree with TRBD1. J lost 7 bases, V lost 0 bases, and 9 bases had no gene match. The CDR3 totals 16 residues. Germline loops: CDR1 SGHDT, CDR2 YYEEEE.